This T cell receptor (beta chain) came from a study of blood T cell repertoires in COVID-19. Across the whole study: Samples representing acute and convalescent COVID-19 were sourced from the United States, Italy and Spain. The cDNA or gDNA used as material had been derived from T cells, B-cell-depleted T cells, or PBMCs.

TCRdb keeps only in-frame clones here, not all; method: immunoSEQ multiplex PCR. The sample consists of fewer than 400,000 clones, about 90% of them appearing once. Germline V gives CDR1 MDHEN, CDR2 SYDVKM. This CDR3 contains 12 residues. V lost 8 bases and J 3 bases, leaving 7 bases between the germline ends. The TCR comes from a woman aged 25 to 39 with COVID-19, enrolled during active disease. The chain has TRBV28 and TRBJ1-4, with D possibly matching TRBD1 (5 bases). Sequences were obtained from peripheral blood. The DNA of the CDR3 is TGTGCCAGCCGGGGGGCTAATGAAAAACTGTTTTTT. Encoded protein: CASRGANEKLFF.